These 5 T cell receptor beta chains came from one sample sequenced in a study of breast tumors, draining lymph nodes, adjacent tissues. TCRdb reprocessed the multiplex PCR reads via MiXCR and lists one record per CDR3 protein. The sample shows about 230,000 distinct CDR3 sequences, approximately 31% of them seen only once. Axillary draining lymph nodes of breast cancer patients supplied the node samples. The material sequenced was axillary lymph node tissue. All receptors derive from a female donor with breast cancer. Some clones in this sample may be carry-over from other donors' samples.

To note about this clonotype: Just one base apart from a much larger clone, this may be a read error. The J gene is TRBJ2-3, the V gene TRBV5-4; D remains ambiguous. Trimming removed 5 bases at V and 5 bases at J, with 12 bases between. In germline, CDR1 is SGHNT, CDR2 YYREEE (reference sequence). The CDR3 has 13 amino acids. In DNA, the CDR3 is TGTGCCAGCAGAGTAGGCGGCATAGATACGCAGTATTTT. Amino acids: CASRVGGIDTQYF.

The chain joins TRBV20-1 to TRBJ1-4; 9 bases line up with TRBD1. This CDR3 comprises 13 residues. In germline, CDR1 is DFQATT, CDR2 SNEGSKA (reference sequence). The junction had 6 bases not matched to a gene; V was cut back by 6 bases and J by 7 bases. The CDR3 nucleotides are TGCAGTGCAAGGGGACAGGGCGGTGAAAAACTGTTTTTT. Translated, it gives CSARGQGGEKLFF.

As for this clonotype: The final CDR3 position lacks the conserved phenylalanine or tryptophan, pointing to a likely read error. The chain is built from TRBV11-2 and TRBJ1-6, with 7 bases fitting TRBD1. There are 13 residues in the CDR3. CDR1 SGHAT and CDR2 FQNNGV come from the germline V gene. This chain's CDR3 is CASNDRDNSPLHS. The CDR3, as DNA: TGTGCCAGCAACGACAGGGACAATTCCCCCCTCCACTCT.

This clonotype was counted at least ten times. The rearrangement links TRBV5-1 to TRBJ2-1; 11 bases map to TRBD2. This CDR3 is 14 amino acids long. V lost 9 bases, J lost 7 bases, and 9 bases stayed unmatched. Per the germline V gene, CDR1 is SGHRS and CDR2 is YFSETQ. CDR3 protein: CATSGTSGQNEQFF. Written as DNA, the CDR3 is TGCGCCACGTCCGGGACTAGCGGCCAAAATGAGCAGTTCTTC.

This clonotype was seen many times. The V gene is TRBV5-1, the J gene TRBJ2-5, with D perhaps assigned TRBD1 or TRBD2 (6 bases each). This CDR3 has 13 residues. Looked up from germline, CDR1 is SGHRS and CDR2 is YFSETQ. Trimming took 0 bases from V and 5 from J, leaving 8 bases between them. The CDR3 is CASSLAGAETQYF. The CDR3 nucleotides are TGCGCCAGCAGCTTGGCGGGGGCCGAGACCCAGTACTTC.